This TCR beta chain was observed in a study of siplizumab effects on memory and regulatory T cells. CDR3 size: 16 residues. Germline CDR1 is SQVTM and CDR2 is ANQGSEA. V shed 5 bases and J 5 bases; nucleotides not matched to a gene: 16. In the mixed lymphocyte reaction, cells were cocultured for about 6 days at 37°C. Only in-frame clones appear in the TCRdb table, and some are missing; sequencing was by immunoSEQ multiplex PCR. The data hold 15,000 or so clones, with 40% to 55% observed a single time. A remark on this clone: Its target is not known.

The sample consisted of CFSE-low (dividing) CD4+ T cells sorted from an allogeneic mixed lymphocyte reaction. This chain links TRBV29-1 with TRBJ1-1; TRBD1 aligns across 8 bases. The clonotype comes from a human donor in good health; the cells came from an allogeneic mixed lymphocyte reaction. Some clones in this sample may be carry-over from other donors' samples. The CDR3 spells CSVPNRSRGRATEAFF. As DNA, the CDR3 is TGCAGCGTTCCCAATCGATCCAGGGGGCGCGCAACTGAAGCTTTCTTT.